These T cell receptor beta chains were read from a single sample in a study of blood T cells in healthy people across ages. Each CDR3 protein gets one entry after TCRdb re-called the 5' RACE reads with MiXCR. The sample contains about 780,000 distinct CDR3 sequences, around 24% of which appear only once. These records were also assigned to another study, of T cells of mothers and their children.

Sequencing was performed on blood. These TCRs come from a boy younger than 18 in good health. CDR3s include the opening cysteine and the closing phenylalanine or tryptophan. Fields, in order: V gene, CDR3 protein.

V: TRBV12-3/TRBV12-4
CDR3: CASSLGWGGQYTEAFF

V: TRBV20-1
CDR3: CSATYGNTEAFF

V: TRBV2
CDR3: CASSRDLRETQYF

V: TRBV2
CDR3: CASSRTTSGAYEQFF

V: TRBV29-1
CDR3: CSARMGGMNTEAFF

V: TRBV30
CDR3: CAWSVQGNQPQHF

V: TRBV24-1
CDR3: CATSVSEQFF

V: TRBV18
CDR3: CASATGGTDTQYF

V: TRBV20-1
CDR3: CSAPPDWGQTQYF

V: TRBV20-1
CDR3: CSARDALSSREQYF

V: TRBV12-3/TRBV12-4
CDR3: CASSLRSTYGYTF

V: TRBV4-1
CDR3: CASSQGGRGGGELFF

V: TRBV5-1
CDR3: CASSLGQEFHEQFF

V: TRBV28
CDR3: CASILGGTDTQYF

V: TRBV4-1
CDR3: CASSLPFRDRTYEQYF

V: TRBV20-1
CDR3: CSARGDRGLQRYGYTF

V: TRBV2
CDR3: CASSGQGISYEQYF

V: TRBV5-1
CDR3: CASICDRRYEQYF

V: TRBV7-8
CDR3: CASSFVVAAYEQYF

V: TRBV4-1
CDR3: CASSQGRTGDNSPLHF

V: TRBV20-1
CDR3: CSAGSPADTQYF

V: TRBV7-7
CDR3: CASSPRRESNEQFF

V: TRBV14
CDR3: CASSQGGGGATDTQYF

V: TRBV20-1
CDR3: CSARDKVVGGSQPQHF

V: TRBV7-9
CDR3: CASSPQEWEPQHF